This TCR beta chain was recovered during a study of cytomegalovirus exposure and HLA in healthy donors. PCR was performed using 60 Vbeta and 13 Jbeta primers. Here immunoSEQ multiplex PCR was the method, and the copy in TCRdb shows in-frame clones only, minus some. This listing includes approximately 80,000 clones. The CDR3 is 15 amino acids. V lost 5 bases, J lost 10 bases, and 7 bases stayed unmatched. CDR1 MNHNY and CDR2 SVGAGI come from the germline V gene (reference sequence). The clonotype comes from a woman in her 30s in good health and CMV-seronegative. The chain couples TRBV6-6 to TRBJ2-1, with 14 bases lining up with TRBD2. Sequencing used PBMCs. CDR3 nucleotides: TGTGCCAGCAGTAGCGGGACTAGCGGGAGTCGAGAGCAGTTCTTC. Its protein is CASSSGTSGSREQFF.